These 31 T cell receptor beta chains were sequenced from one sample in a study of cytomegalovirus exposure and HLA in healthy donors. PCR employed 60 Vbeta and 13 Jbeta primers. Only in-frame clones appear in the TCRdb table, and some are missing; sequencing was by immunoSEQ multiplex PCR. Among about 180,000 clones listed, around 83% were seen once. The sequenced sample consisted of PBMCs. These receptors were taken from a girl aged 2-10 years in good health and CMV-seropositive.

V is TRBV2 and J is TRBJ2-7; the match to TRBD2 covers 14 bases. The CDR3 spans 17 residues. Germline CDR1 is SNHLY and CDR2 is FYNNEI. V lost 7 bases to trimming and J lost 5 bases; unmatched junction nucleotides: 13. CDR3 amino acids: CASIPGTSGSGSNEQYF. The CDR3 DNA reads TGTGCCAGCATTCCCGGGACTAGCGGGAGTGGAAGTAACGAGCAGTACTTC.

The chain employs TRBV13 and TRBJ1-2; perhaps TRBD1 as D (5 bases). V was trimmed by 1 base and J by 6 bases, leaving 15 bases between them. The length of the CDR3 is 15 residues. Looked up from germline, CDR1 is PRHDT and CDR2 is FYEKMQ (reference sequence). The chain's CDR3 is CASSLDRGRRDGYTF. For the CDR3, the DNA is TGTGCCAGCAGCTTAGATCGGGGGAGGCGCGATGGCTACACCTTC.

J is TRBJ2-2 and V is TRBV4-2; 7 positions agree with TRBD2. Looked up from germline, CDR1 is LGHNA and CDR2 is YNFKEQ. The CDR3 runs 17 residues. With V trimmed by 3 bases and J by 4 bases, 11 bases remained unmatched. CDR3 amino acids: CASSQEQTSWVTGELFF. CDR3 nucleotide sequence: TGTGCCAGCAGCCAGGAGCAGACTAGCTGGGTCACCGGGGAGCTGTTTTTT.

The chain is built from TRBV2 and TRBJ2-2; D gene uncertain. In germline, CDR1 is SNHLY, CDR2 FYNNEI. Trimming left V 6 bases short and J 8 bases short, with 16 bases between. This CDR3 has 14 amino acids. CDR3 amino acids: CASRAPPGVGELFF. The CDR3 DNA reads TGTGCCAGCAGGGCCCCTCCTGGAGTGGGGGAGCTGTTTTTT. The full variable domain, its missing parts supplied by reference TRBV2 and TRBJ2-2, is EPEVTQTPSHQVTQMGQEVILRCVPISNHLYFYWYRQILGQKVEFLVSFYNNEISEKSEIFDDQFSVERPDGSNFTLKIRSTKLEDSAMYFCASRAPPGVGELFFGEGSRLTVL.

The V gene is TRBV6-5, the J gene TRBJ1-2, with 7 positions matching TRBD1. The ends lost 6 bases at V and 5 bases at J; junction bases unmatched: 6. Germline CDR1 MNHEY, CDR2 SVGAGI. The CDR3 extends over 13 amino acids. The CDR3 protein is CASSRGQEYGYTF. CDR3 DNA: TGTGCCAGCAGCCGCGGACAGGAATATGGCTACACCTTC.

This chain connects TRBV21-1 to TRBJ2-3; the tabulated D call, TRBD2, remains unverified against the DNA. TRBV21-1 is deemed a pseudogene. This CDR3 has 17 amino acids. CDR3 sequence (DNA): TGTGCCAGCAGCAAAGCTCGCGGGAGAGAGGCGGGAAATACGCAGTATTTT. It encodes CASSKARGREAGNTQYF.

The chain has TRBV4-1 and TRBJ1-2; D is perhaps TRBD1 (6 bases). Germline loops: CDR1 MGHRA, CDR2 YSYEKL. V was cut by 2 bases and J by 8 bases, with 18 bases left in between. The CDR3 length is 15 residues. Here the CDR3 DNA reads TGCGCCAGCAGCCAACTGGGGGGGACCGGGGGCGGCTACACCTTC. It specifies CASSQLGGTGGGYTF.

J is TRBJ2-3 and V is TRBV29-1; 13 nucleotides align to TRBD2. V shed 3 bases, J shed 3 bases, and the junction held 3 bases outside the gene matches. The CDR3 totals 15 residues. Germline V CDR1 and CDR2: SQVTM, ANQGSEA. The CDR3 DNA reads TGCAGCGTTGAGAGGACTAGCGGGGGAACAGATACGCAGTATTTT. It encodes CSVERTSGGTDTQYF.

V gene TRBV28 combines with J gene TRBJ2-2, with a weak D call TRBD2 (6 bases). Germline lookup yields CDR1 MDHEN and CDR2 SYDVKM. Trimming took 1 base from V and 0 from J, leaving 15 bases between them. This CDR3 has 18 residues. The CDR3, as DNA: TGTGCCAGCAGTTTATTCGGGAGTTTGGGGGCGAACACCGGGGAGCTGTTTTTT. It encodes CASSLFGSLGANTGELFF.

The chain uses TRBV2 and TRBJ2-3, with TRBD2 identical over 7 bases. V was clipped by 5 bases and J by 9 bases; unmatched bases: 11. The CDR3 loop spans 14 amino acids. Germline CDR1 is SNHLY and CDR2 is FYNNEI. CDR3 coding DNA: TGTGCCAGCAGTACCCCGACTAGCTTGAGGACGCAGTATTTT. Translation: CASSTPTSLRTQYF.

CDR3 protein: CASSLSTGEGGNTIYF. In nucleotides, the CDR3 is TGCGCCAGCAGCTTGTCGACGGGGGAAGGAGGAAACACCATATATTTT. This chain joins TRBV5-1 and TRBJ1-3; D is possibly TRBD1 (5 bases). The V end lost 1 base, the J end lost 4 bases, and 15 bases lay between the germline ends. This CDR3 has 16 residues. Germline lookup yields CDR1 SGHRS and CDR2 YFSETQ.

This chain connects TRBV23-1 to TRBJ1-1; weak D call: TRBD1 (6 bases). TRBV23-1 is assigned to the ORF class and has an uncertain function. V lost 4 bases to trimming and J lost 7 bases, with 10 bases between them. This CDR3 has 12 amino acids. The CDR3 reads CASSPGQLEAFF. CDR3 in DNA: TGCGCCAGCAGTCCCGGACAGCTTGAAGCTTTCTTT.

The gene calls are TRBV10-3 and TRBJ2-6; D perhaps matches TRBD2 (6 bases). The length of the CDR3 is 16 residues. V was trimmed by 4 bases and J by 4 bases, leaving 14 bases between them. Germline V gene lookup returns CDR1 ENHRY and CDR2 SYGVKD. The CDR3 DNA follows: TGTGCCATCAGTGGTCCGGGGGAAAAGGGGGCCAACGTCCTGACTTTC. Amino acid sequence: CAISGPGEKGANVLTF.

This clone occurred once. The chain has TRBV4-1 and TRBJ2-7; possibly TRBD1 for D (6 bases). There are 14 residues in the CDR3. Germline-derived CDR1 and CDR2 are MGHRA and YSYEKL. Trimming shortened V by 1 base and J by 4 bases, and 11 bases separated the two germline ends. CDR3 protein: CASSQAPQGYEQYF. In DNA form, the CDR3 reads TGCGCCAGCAGCCAAGCGCCACAGGGTTACGAGCAGTACTTC.

V usage is TRBV6-5 and J usage is TRBJ2-3, with 9 bases aligning to TRBD1. Germline-derived CDR1 and CDR2 are MNHEY and SVGAGI. Trimming took 6 bases from V and 10 from J; bases not matched to a gene: 14. The CDR3 is 15 amino acids. The CDR3 bases are TGTGCCAGCAGCGATCCGGGACAGGGTTTAGAAGCGCAGTATTTT. This encodes CASSDPGQGLEAQYF.

The chain uses TRBV2 and TRBJ1-1, with D tentatively TRBD1 (5 bases). The V and J ends lost 1 base and 6 bases respectively, with 9 bases between them. The CDR3 runs 13 residues. Germline V gene sequence: CDR1 SNHLY, CDR2 FYNNEI. As DNA, the CDR3 is TGTGCCAGCAGTGAAGGACAGCGAGCTGAAGCTTTCTTT. Residues: CASSEGQRAEAFF.

The genes are TRBV5-1 and TRBJ1-1, with D unresolved. This CDR3 is 15 amino acids long. From germline, CDR1 is SGHRS and CDR2 YFSETQ. V lost 7 bases and J 1 base, leaving 17 bases between the germline ends. The CDR3, as DNA: TGCGCCAGCGGCGTACAAATATCAGGGAACACTGAAGCTTTCTTT. Translated, it gives CASGVQISGNTEAFF. Full variable domain (missing parts from reference TRBV5-1 and TRBJ1-1): KAGVTQTPRYLIKTRGQQVTLSCSPISGHRSVSWYQQTPGQGLQFLFEYFSETQRNKGNFPGRFSGRQFSNSRSEMNVSTLELGDSALYLCASGVQISGNTEAFFGQGTRLTVV.

The chain carries TRBV27 and TRBJ2-2, with D perhaps TRBD1 (7 bases). Deletions cut 3 bases from V and 6 bases from J, with 11 bases between. Germline CDR1 reads MNHEY; CDR2 reads SMNVEV (reference sequence). CDR3 length equals 14 residues. CDR3 residues: CASSFLRGAGELFF. CDR3 nucleotide sequence: TGTGCCAGCAGTTTTCTCAGGGGGGCCGGGGAGCTGTTTTTT.

The chain joins TRBV10-3 to TRBJ2-2; weak D call: TRBD2 (5 bases). This CDR3 contains 13 residues. Trimming took 7 bases from V and 6 from J, leaving 12 bases between them. The germline gives CDR1 ENHRY, CDR2 SYGVKD. The CDR3: CAITAEVAGELFF. The CDR3 DNA is TGTGCCATCACGGCGGAGGTTGCCGGGGAGCTGTTTTTT.

The CDR3 protein is CSVWDRDPHEQYF. The CDR3 DNA reads as TGCAGCGTGTGGGACAGGGATCCACACGAGCAGTACTTC. The chain combines TRBV29-1 with TRBJ2-5; 9 positions match TRBD1. Matching the DNA end better, TRBJ2-7 makes the J call doubtful. CDR1 and CDR2 (germline): SQVTM, ANQGSEA. The CDR3 has 13 amino acids.

This clone was detected a few times. This chain links TRBV27 with TRBJ1-1; no clear D gene. The CDR3 contains 14 residues. Per the germline V gene, CDR1 is MNHEY and CDR2 is SMNVEV (reference sequence). V dropped 0 bases and J dropped 0 bases, with 5 bases sitting between them. CDR3 bases: TGTGCCAGCAGTTTATCGCGGATGAACACTGAAGCTTTCTTT. Protein product: CASSLSRMNTEAFF.

The chain employs TRBV2 and TRBJ1-3; TRBD1 agrees at 7 bases. Germline CDR1 and CDR2: SNHLY and FYNNEI. CDR3 size: 16 residues. Germline trimming cut 6 bases from V and 2 bases from J; bases unmatched to any gene: 10. The CDR3 DNA sequence: TGTGCCAGCAGCCCCCGCCAGGGGGGAACTGGAAACACCATATATTTT. The encoded protein is CASSPRQGGTGNTIYF. The full variable domain, its missing parts supplied by reference TRBV2 and TRBJ1-3, is EPEVTQTPSHQVTQMGQEVILRCVPISNHLYFYWYRQILGQKVEFLVSFYNNEISEKSEIFDDQFSVERPDGSNFTLKIRSTKLEDSAMYFCASSPRQGGTGNTIYFGEGSWLTVV.

J is TRBJ1-5 and V is TRBV30; TRBD1 matches 7 bases. Germline CDR1 reads GTSNPN; CDR2 reads SVGIG (reference sequence). With V trimmed by 3 bases and J by 4 bases, 3 bases remained unmatched. This CDR3 is built from 13 residues. The CDR3 loop is CAWRRGPNQPQHF. As DNA, the CDR3 is TGTGCCTGGAGGAGGGGGCCTAATCAGCCCCAGCATTTT.

V usage is TRBV5-4 and J usage is TRBJ2-3, with TRBD2 matching 7 bases. The germline CDR1 and CDR2 sequences are SGHNT and YYREEE (reference sequence). The V segment lost 0 bases and the J segment 4 bases; nucleotides outside the gene matches: 8. CDR3 length: 16 amino acids. CDR3 protein: CASSLGGGSSADTQYF. The CDR3 nucleotides are TGTGCCAGCAGCTTGGGGGGCGGGAGCTCGGCAGATACGCAGTATTTT. Using reference TRBV5-4 and TRBJ2-3 for the parts outside the CDR3, the full variable domain is ETGVTQSPTHLIKTRGQQVTLRCSSQSGHNTVSWYQQALGQGPQFIFQYYREEENGRGNFPPRFSGLQFPNYSSELNVNALELDDSALYLCASSLGGGSSADTQYFGPGTRLTVL.

The chain is built from TRBV15 and TRBJ1-3, with TRBD1 matching over 7 bases. Unmatched junction bases numbered 9, after V lost 5 bases and J lost 2 bases. The CDR3 is 16 amino acids. Germline CDR1 and CDR2: LNHNV and YYDKDF (reference sequence). The CDR3, as DNA: TGTGCCACCAGCGAAAGACAGGGATCTACTGGAAACACCATATATTTT. It specifies CATSERQGSTGNTIYF.

The V gene is TRBV5-1, the J gene TRBJ1-2; TRBD1 aligns across 7 bases. Germline CDR1 reads SGHRS; CDR2 reads YFSETQ. This CDR3 spans 14 amino acids. Losses at the gene ends were 6 bases for V and 3 bases for J; bases not matched to a gene: 8. CDR3 region: CASKGAGEDYGYTF. The CDR3 nucleotides read TGCGCCAGCAAGGGGGCAGGGGAAGACTATGGCTACACCTTC. The variable domain in full, completed from reference TRBV5-1 and TRBJ1-2, reads KAGVTQTPRYLIKTRGQQVTLSCSPISGHRSVSWYQQTPGQGLQFLFEYFSETQRNKGNFPGRFSGRQFSNSRSEMNVSTLELGDSALYLCASKGAGEDYGYTFGSGTRLTVV.

The chain has TRBV5-6 and TRBJ1-1, with unresolved D. The V end lost 4 bases, the J end lost 1 base, and 23 bases lay between the germline ends. This CDR3 is 18 amino acids long. Germline assignment: CDR1 SGHDT and CDR2 YYEEEE. The chain's CDR3 is CASSVTSTREVGNTEAFF. The DNA of the CDR3 is TGTGCCAGCAGCGTGACGTCGACACGGGAGGTCGGGAACACTGAAGCTTTCTTT.

This chain links TRBV7-3 with TRBJ2-1; a possible D gene is TRBD2 (6 bases). Germline CDR1 and CDR2: SGHTA and FQGTGA. Between the trimmed V and J ends, which lost 5 bases and 13 bases, there was a span of 12 bases. CDR3 length: 11 residues. CDR3 DNA sequence: TGTGCCAGCAGCCTCGGGACTGTACAGTTCTTC. Amino acid sequence: CASSLGTVQFF.

This chain connects TRBV2 to TRBJ2-7; no reliable D call. The germline CDR1 and CDR2 sequences are SNHLY and FYNNEI. The CDR3 is 12 residues long. Between the trimmed V and J ends, which lost 2 bases and 3 bases, there was a span of 5 bases. The CDR3 reads CASSENIYEQYF. The CDR3 coding sequence is TGTGCCAGCAGTGAAAACATCTACGAGCAGTACTTC.

The chain uses TRBV9 and TRBJ1-4; D is perhaps TRBD1 (5 bases). CDR3 length: 16 amino acids. The V gene lost 3 bases and the J gene lost 4 bases, with 16 bases spanning the gap. CDR1 is SGDLS and CDR2 is YYNGEE in the germline V gene. This CDR3 reads CASSATGRGNNEKLFF. The CDR3 DNA follows: TGTGCCAGCAGCGCCACGGGGCGGGGGAATAATGAAAAACTGTTTTTT.

The chain joins TRBV7-2 to TRBJ1-1; 8 nucleotides align to TRBD1. The trim removed 1 base at V and 5 bases at J, leaving 3 bases unmatched. The V gene's germline CDR1 is SGHTA and CDR2 FQGNSA. The CDR3 is made up of 14 amino acids. CDR3 loop: CASSLGRDRTEAFF. Written as DNA, the CDR3 is TGTGCCAGCAGCTTAGGTAGGGACAGGACTGAAGCTTTCTTT.